These 30 T cell receptor beta chains originate from one sample sequenced in a study of cytomegalovirus exposure and HLA in healthy donors. The method was immunoSEQ multiplex PCR; TCRdb's version includes in-frame clones alone and lacks a portion of them. Here the sample spans some 350,000 clones, 87% being singletons. Sequencing used PBMCs. The receptors were gathered from a young woman in good health and CMV-seropositive.

The chain is built from TRBV28 and TRBJ1-1; D gene unclear. The V end was cut by 1 base, the J end by 6 bases, with 12 bases between. The CDR3 covers 14 residues. From germline, CDR1 is MDHEN and CDR2 SYDVKM. CDR3 nucleotides: TGTGCCAGCAGTTTATCAAGTCGGTTGGCTGAAGCTTTCTTT. It codes for CASSLSSRLAEAFF.

The rearrangement uses TRBV30 and TRBJ1-1, with 9 positions matching TRBD1. The trim removed 4 bases at V and 5 bases at J, leaving 5 bases unmatched. Germline V CDR1 and CDR2: GTSNPN, SVGIG (reference sequence). CDR3 length equals 13 residues. The chain's CDR3 is CAWNTGGTTEAFF. CDR3 nucleotides: TGTGCCTGGAATACAGGGGGCACGACTGAAGCTTTCTTT.

The CDR3 region has the DNA TGTGCCAGCAGCCAAGGGGGGGACCAAGAGACCCAGTACTTC. This translates into CASSQGGDQETQYF. The V and J genes are TRBV4-2 and TRBJ2-5; D is possibly TRBD2 (6 bases). The CDR3 spans 14 residues. Between the trimmed V and J ends, which lost 1 base and 0 bases, there was a span of 6 bases. CDR1 LGHNA and CDR2 YNFKEQ come from the germline V gene.

The chain links TRBV11-3 to TRBJ2-3; D is ambiguous. V dropped 4 bases and J dropped 3 bases, with 5 bases sitting between them. The CDR3 totals 12 residues. Germline assignment: CDR1 SGHNT and CDR2 YENEEA. The CDR3 here is CASSSRTDTQYF. CDR3 in DNA: TGTGCCAGCAGCTCGCGGACAGATACGCAGTATTTT.

The chain recombines TRBV30 with TRBJ1-1; no reliable D call. Germline loops: CDR1 GTSNPN, CDR2 SVGIG (reference sequence). This CDR3 has 11 residues. V was pared by 3 bases and J by 3 bases, with 5 bases between. The CDR3 nucleotides are TGTGCCTGGAGGTGGGACACTGAAGCTTTCTTT. It codes for CAWRWDTEAFF.

This chain joins TRBV27 and TRBJ2-7, with 7 bases aligning to TRBD1. CDR1 is MNHEY, CDR2 SMNVEV, per germline (reference sequence). The CDR3 loop spans 14 amino acids. Trimming at V came to 5 bases and at J to 2 bases, leaving 6 bases not matched to a gene. In DNA form, the CDR3 reads TGTGCCAGCAGTCCGACGACAGGGACCTACGAGCAGTACTTC. Its translation: CASSPTTGTYEQYF.

This chain joins TRBV9 and TRBJ2-2; D is uncertain. The length of the CDR3 is 12 residues. The V gene lost 1 base and the J gene lost 6 bases, with 4 bases spanning the gap. Germline V gene sequence: CDR1 SGDLS, CDR2 YYNGEE. The CDR3 spells CASSVFPGELFF. DNA for the CDR3: TGTGCCAGCAGCGTATTTCCCGGGGAGCTGTTTTTT.

This clone was seen once. The chain combines TRBV9 with TRBJ2-5, with unresolved D. CDR3 length equals 13 residues. The germline gives CDR1 SGDLS, CDR2 YYNGEE. Trimming took off 3 bases at V and 5 bases at J, with 11 bases between the two ends. CDR3 sequence reads: CASSAVGRETQYF. In DNA form, the CDR3 reads TGTGCCAGCAGCGCGGTTGGTCGGGAGACCCAGTACTTC.

The rearrangement links TRBV5-4 to TRBJ1-2, with 9 positions matching TRBD1. V dropped 3 bases and J dropped 4; count of bases not matched to a gene: 4. Per germline, CDR1 SGHNT and CDR2 YYREEE (reference sequence). The CDR3 totals 14 residues. The CDR3 is CASSSDRGVYGYTF. In DNA, the CDR3 is TGTGCCAGCAGCTCCGACAGGGGGGTCTATGGCTACACCTTC.

As for this clone: The junction shows a germline mismatch at one end, possibly a read error. The V gene is TRBV18, the J gene TRBJ2-1; 8 positions agree with TRBD1. CDR3 length: 17 residues. Germline V lookup: CDR1 KGHSH, CDR2 LQKENI. CDR3 amino acids: CASSPLKGQGASNEQFF. CDR3 nucleotide sequence: TGTGCCAGCTCTCCACTTAAAGGCCAGGGGGCTTCGAATGAGCAGTTCTTC.

The chain employs TRBV4-2 and TRBJ1-4, with no clear D. CDR1 and CDR2 from the germline V gene are LGHNA and YNFKEQ. The CDR3 has 15 amino acids. Trimming shortened V by 1 base and J by 1 base, and 7 bases separated the two germline ends. The CDR3 nucleotides read TGTGCCAGCAGCCAAGGGCCGGGAACTAATGAAAAACTGTTTTTT. This gives the protein CASSQGPGTNEKLFF.

J is TRBJ2-1 and V is TRBV27, with 9 positions matching TRBD2. J lost 4 bases, V lost 0 bases, and 4 bases had no gene match. CDR1 and CDR2 from the germline V gene are MNHEY and SMNVEV (reference sequence). The CDR3 length is 16 residues. In DNA form, the CDR3 reads TGTGCCAGCAGTTTATCGCTGCGGGAGGGTTACAATGAGCAGTTCTTC. Protein sequence: CASSLSLREGYNEQFF.

The CDR3 reads CASRPVVAGGPTDTQYF. CDR3 nucleotides: TGTGCCAGTCGCCCGGTGGTAGCGGGGGGCCCCACAGATACGCAGTATTTT. The chain joins TRBV19 to TRBJ2-3; 10 bases are shared with TRBD2. With 8 bases clipped from V and 2 bases from J, the junction kept 13 bases outside the gene matches. The CDR3 has 17 amino acids. From germline, CDR1 is LNHDA and CDR2 SQIVND (reference sequence).

The rearrangement uses TRBV19 and TRBJ1-6; D may be TRBD1 (5 bases). CDR1 and CDR2 from the germline V gene are LNHDA and SQIVND (reference sequence). The CDR3 spans 15 residues. The germline V and J ends were trimmed by 3 bases and 10 bases, with 16 bases remaining between them. The CDR3 DNA sequence: TGTGCCAGTAGTATGGGTCAGGGACGAGAATCACCCCTCCACTTT. Its protein is CASSMGQGRESPLHF.

V gene TRBV5-4 combines with J gene TRBJ2-1; the match to TRBD2 covers 9 bases. Losses at the gene ends were 2 bases for V and 7 bases for J; bases not matched to a gene: 10. CDR1 and CDR2 from the germline V gene are SGHNT and YYREEE (reference sequence). There are 16 residues in the CDR3. The CDR3 loop reads CASSFGTGLAGNEQFF. The CDR3 coding sequence is TGTGCCAGCAGCTTCGGGACTGGGCTAGCGGGGAATGAGCAGTTCTTC.

This sequence joins TRBV4-3 and TRBJ2-1; maybe TRBD1 (6 bases). Germline-derived CDR1 and CDR2 are LGHNA and YSLEER. The CDR3 is 15 amino acids. The V and J ends lost 1 base and 4 bases respectively, with 11 bases between them. CDR3 region: CASSQAGTTYNEQFF. The CDR3 DNA follows: TGCGCCAGCAGCCAAGCCGGGACAACTTACAATGAGCAGTTCTTC.

The rearrangement joins TRBV7-2 to TRBJ2-2; D unclear. The CDR3 loop spans 15 amino acids. Germline V gives CDR1 SGHTA, CDR2 FQGNSA. The V gene lost 0 bases and the J gene lost 0 bases, with 5 bases spanning the gap. As DNA, the CDR3 is TGTGCCAGCAGCTTAGCGCAGACGAACACCGGGGAGCTGTTTTTT. Residues: CASSLAQTNTGELFF.

In its sample, this clone was seen a few times. CDR3 in amino acids: CAISESERSEQYF. The CDR3 DNA reads as TGTGCCATCAGTGAATCCGAGCGAAGCGAGCAGTACTTC. The J gene is TRBJ2-7, the V gene TRBV10-3, with unresolved D. The CDR3 consists of 13 residues. V was pared by 3 bases and J by 6 bases, with 12 bases between. Germline values: CDR1 ENHRY, CDR2 SYGVKD.

The chain has TRBV28 and TRBJ2-3; D call uncertain. This CDR3 spans 12 amino acids. Between the trimmed V and J ends, which lost 2 bases and 1 base, there was a span of 1 base. Germline values: CDR1 MDHEN, CDR2 SYDVKM. The CDR3 nucleotides are TGTGCCAGCAGTTTAGGCACAGATACGCAGTATTTT. Protein product: CASSLGTDTQYF.

CDR3 loop: CAITGGSYNEQFF. In DNA form, the CDR3 reads TGTGCCATCACAGGGGGCTCCTACAATGAGCAGTTCTTC. The chain carries TRBV6-5 and TRBJ2-1, with 8 nucleotides matching TRBD1. The CDR3 has 13 residues. CDR1 MNHEY and CDR2 SVGAGI come from the germline V gene. Unmatched junction bases numbered 2, after V lost 10 bases and J lost 0 bases.

V is TRBV7-3 and J is TRBJ1-1, with D hard to call. The CDR3 is 13 amino acids. V was trimmed by 3 bases and J by 1 base, leaving 6 bases between them. Germline V lookup: CDR1 SGHTA, CDR2 FQGTGA. The CDR3 DNA follows: TGTGCCAGCAGCTTGGGATGGAACACTGAAGCTTTCTTT. Translation: CASSLGWNTEAFF.

The CDR3 protein is CASSDLAGSHEQYF. DNA for the CDR3: TGTGCCAGCAGTGATCTTGCAGGGTCCCACGAGCAGTACTTC. The gene calls are TRBV6-1 and TRBJ2-7; tentatively, D is TRBD1 (5 bases). This CDR3 has 14 amino acids. Per the germline V gene, CDR1 is MNHNS and CDR2 is SASEGT. Trimming took off 3 bases at V and 5 bases at J, with 14 bases between the two ends.

The chain carries TRBV29-1 and TRBJ2-1, with D possibly being TRBD1 (6 bases). Trimming removed 2 bases from V and 0 bases from J, with 11 bases in between. Germline CDR1 is SQVTM and CDR2 is ANQGSEA. This CDR3 contains 15 residues. CDR3 sequence (DNA): TGCAGCGTTGAAACAGGGCTGAGCTCCTACAATGAGCAGTTCTTC. As protein: CSVETGLSSYNEQFF.

Of note for this clone: Sequence at one end of the junction differs from germline and may be a read error. In nucleotides, the CDR3 is TGCAGCGTACAGACGCCCGGGACCCCATCGATCTTT. It translates to CSVQTPGTPSIF. The chain uses TRBV29-1 and TRBJ1-1, with D possibly matching TRBD1 (5 bases). Germline V lookup: CDR1 SQVTM, CDR2 ANQGSEA. The CDR3 is 12 residues long.

The gene calls are TRBV28 and TRBJ2-1, with D hard to call. The length of the CDR3 is 12 residues. V was trimmed by 6 bases and J by 4 bases, leaving 7 bases between them. CDR1 MDHEN and CDR2 SYDVKM come from the germline V gene. This CDR3 reads CASRKGYNEQFF. The CDR3 coding sequence is TGTGCCAGCAGGAAAGGGTACAATGAGCAGTTCTTC.

CDR3 loop: CASSLGQGVRAAFF. The CDR3 coding sequence is TGTGCCAGCAGCCTGGGACAGGGGGTACGGGCAGCTTTCTTT. The chain employs TRBV6-5 and TRBJ1-1; TRBD1 aligns across 11 bases. V lost 6 bases and J lost 10; bases outside the gene matches: 10. This CDR3 is 14 amino acids long. Looked up from germline, CDR1 is MNHEY and CDR2 is SVGAGI.

The V and J genes are TRBV18 and TRBJ1-5; D is undetermined. The germline V and J ends were trimmed by 0 bases and 3 bases, with 9 bases remaining between them. This CDR3 region has 15 residues. Germline values: CDR1 KGHSH, CDR2 LQKENI. The CDR3 DNA reads as TGTGCCAGCTCACCACCCGATAGGAACAATCAGCCCCAGCATTTT. Translated: CASSPPDRNNQPQHF.

There are a few counts of this clone. The rearrangement uses TRBV9 and TRBJ1-2; D possibly corresponds to TRBD1 (5 bases). Trimming left V 6 bases short and J 4 bases short, with 10 bases between. The CDR3 has 12 amino acids. The germline V gene has CDR1 SGDLS and CDR2 YYNGEE. CDR3 in DNA: TGTGCCAGCACAGGGAAGCCCTATGGCTACACCTTC. Translated, it gives CASTGKPYGYTF.

This rearrangement joins TRBV15 to TRBJ2-1, with no clear D. V lost 2 bases and J 6 bases, leaving 8 bases between the germline ends. The CDR3 runs to 13 residues. Germline CDR1 is LNHNV and CDR2 is YYDKDF (reference sequence). The CDR3 loop reads CATSRLESNEQFF. The DNA for the CDR3 is TGTGCCACCAGCAGATTAGAGAGCAATGAGCAGTTCTTC.

There are a few counts of this clone. The V gene is TRBV2, the J gene TRBJ1-5; 7 nucleotides agree with TRBD1. The CDR3 covers 16 residues. CDR1 SNHLY and CDR2 FYNNEI come from the germline V gene. After removal of 4 bases from V and 4 bases from J, the junction contained 10 bases not matched to a gene. The CDR3 region is CASSGDRDRRNQPQHF. In nucleotides, the CDR3 is TGTGCCAGCAGTGGAGACCGGGACAGAAGGAATCAGCCCCAGCATTTT.